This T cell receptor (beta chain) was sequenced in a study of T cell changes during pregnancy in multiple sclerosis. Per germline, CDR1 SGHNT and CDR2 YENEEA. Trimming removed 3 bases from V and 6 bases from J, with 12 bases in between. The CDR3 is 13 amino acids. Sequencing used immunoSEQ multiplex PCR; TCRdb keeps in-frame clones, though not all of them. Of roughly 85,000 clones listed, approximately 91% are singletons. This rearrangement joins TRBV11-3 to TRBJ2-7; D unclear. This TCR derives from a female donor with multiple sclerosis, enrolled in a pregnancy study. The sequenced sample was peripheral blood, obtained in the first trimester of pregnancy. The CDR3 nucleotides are TGTGCCAGCAGCTTCCGAGGATTCGGCGAGCAGTACTTC. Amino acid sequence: CASSFRGFGEQYF. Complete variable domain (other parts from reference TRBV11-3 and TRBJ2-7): EAGVVQSPRYKIIEKKQPVAFWCNPISGHNTLYWYLQNLGQGPELLIRYENEEAVDDSQLPKDRFSAERLKGVDSTLKIQPAELGDSAVYLCASSFRGFGEQYFGPGTRLTVT.